Each of the 24 T cell receptor beta chains below was sequenced from the same sample in a study of T-cell reconstitution after alpha-beta-depleted transplantation in children. Unique molecular identifiers were built into the TCRbeta library. TCRdb reprocessed the PCR reads via MiXCR and lists one record per CDR3 protein. The sample holds about 420,000 distinct CDR3 sequences, roughly a tenth seen once. The source was PBMCs from the stem cell graft donor, collected from the stem cell graft. The receptor set was obtained from a human donor who donated a stem cell graft to a child with acute myeloid leukemia.

V gene TRBV11-2 combines with J gene TRBJ1-2; TRBD1 matches at 10 bases. The CDR3 totals 15 residues. Per germline, CDR1 SGHAT and CDR2 FQNNGV. Unmatched junction bases numbered 10, after V lost 4 bases and J lost 8 bases. The CDR3 bases are TGTGCCAGCAGCTCAACGGCTGGACAGGGGGACGGCTACACCTTC. This sequence encodes CASSSTAGQGDGYTF.

This clonotype was counted only a few times. The chain employs TRBV12-3 or TRBV12-4 and TRBJ1-2; 7 positions match TRBD1. The ends lost 8 bases at V and 6 bases at J; junction bases unmatched: 15. The CDR3 extends over 15 amino acids. DNA of the CDR3: TGTGCCAGCCACCATGCGGGCAGGGGGGAAAATGGCTACACCTTC. This translates into CASHHAGRGENGYTF.

The chain recombines TRBV20-1 with TRBJ2-7; 9 nucleotides align to TRBD2. Trimming cost V 0 bases and J 4 bases; bases outside gene matches: 7. The CDR3 sequence is 15 residues long. Germline assignment: CDR1 DFQATT and CDR2 SNEGSKA (reference sequence). CDR3 sequence reads: CSARDLLAGVYEQYF. The CDR3 DNA is TGCAGTGCTAGAGATCTATTAGCGGGAGTTTACGAGCAGTACTTC.

This clonotype has at least ten counts. The chain couples TRBV12-3 or TRBV12-4 to TRBJ2-7; D is perhaps TRBD1 (6 bases). V lost 6 bases and J 1 base, leaving 10 bases between the germline ends. The CDR3 consists of 13 residues. The CDR3 is CASRPTGSYEQYF. CDR3 DNA: TGTGCCAGCAGGCCGACAGGTTCCTACGAGCAGTACTTC.

There are a few counts of this clonotype. The rearrangement joins TRBV27 to TRBJ2-1; TRBD2 aligns across 9 bases. The ends lost 6 bases at V and 9 bases at J; junction bases unmatched: 9. The germline V gene encodes CDR1 MNHEY and CDR2 SMNVEV (reference sequence). The CDR3 runs 14 residues. CDR3 in amino acids: CASSQSGLAVEQFF. CDR3 nucleotides: TGTGCCAGCAGCCAATCGGGACTAGCAGTTGAGCAGTTCTTC.

The V and J genes are TRBV19 and TRBJ2-1; 9 bases are shared with TRBD2. The V and J ends lost 4 bases and 0 bases, in that order; junction bases with no gene match: 4. Per germline, CDR1 LNHDA and CDR2 SQIVND (reference sequence). This CDR3 region has 16 residues. As DNA, the CDR3 is TGTGCCAGTAGTAACCCTAGCGGGAACTCCTACAATGAGCAGTTCTTC. Translation gives CASSNPSGNSYNEQFF.

The chain combines TRBV5-1 with TRBJ2-5; 8 nucleotides line up with TRBD1. Germline V gives CDR1 SGHRS, CDR2 YFSETQ. Germline trimming cut 3 bases from V and 4 bases from J; bases unmatched to any gene: 5. CDR3 length: 14 amino acids. Written as DNA, the CDR3 is TGCGCCAGCAGCTATGACAGGGGCCCAGAGACCCAGTACTTC. Protein product: CASSYDRGPETQYF.

J is TRBJ1-6 and V is TRBV6-5; D not resolved. Germline CDR1 and CDR2: MNHEY and SVGAGI. The length of the CDR3 is 16 residues. Trimming took off 0 bases at V and 0 bases at J, with 6 bases between the two ends. CDR3 sequence (DNA): TGTGCCAGCAGTTACTCAAGACGCTCCTATAATTCACCCCTCCACTTT. Its translation is CASSYSRRSYNSPLHF.

In this sample, this clonotype turned up a few times. The chain combines TRBV2 with TRBJ1-2; TRBD1 is a possible D gene (5 bases). This CDR3 is built from 14 residues. Trimming stripped 7 bases from V and 8 bases from J, with 20 bases between. Looked up from germline, CDR1 is SNHLY and CDR2 is FYNNEI. DNA of the CDR3: TGTGCCAGCAACCCTGGGGATCCAGGGAGCGGCTACACCTTC. Translation: CASNPGDPGSGYTF.

A word on this clonotype: One junction end disagrees with the germline gene, perhaps due to a read error. The rearrangement links TRBV3-1 to TRBJ2-3; D possibly corresponds to TRBD1 (6 bases). The CDR3 runs 15 residues. Germline V gene lookup returns CDR1 LGHDT and CDR2 YNNKEL (reference sequence). The CDR3 loop reads CATSQRRTVPNTQYF. CDR3 DNA: TGTGCCACCAGCCAACGCCGGACAGTGCCCAATACGCAGTATTTT.

This clonotype occurred a few times. The V gene is TRBV12-5, the J gene TRBJ2-2; a weak D match, TRBD1 (5 bases). The CDR3 consists of 14 residues. V lost 5 bases and J 2 bases, leaving 9 bases between the germline ends. Germline V lookup: CDR1 LGHNT, CDR2 FRNRAP. The CDR3 loop is CASGLQGNTGELFF. CDR3 DNA sequence: TGTGCTAGTGGTCTCCAGGGTAACACCGGGGAGCTGTTTTTT.

Ten or more counts support this clonotype. The chain joins TRBV6-1 to TRBJ1-5; 11 bases match TRBD1. This CDR3 is 15 amino acids long. Germline-derived CDR1 and CDR2 are MNHNS and SASEGT. V lost 6 bases, J lost 6 bases, and 7 bases stayed unmatched. Written as DNA, the CDR3 is TGTGCCAGCAGCGAGCCCGGGACAGGGGGTCAGCCCCAGCATTTT. Translating it yields CASSEPGTGGQPQHF.

The genes are TRBV5-1 and TRBJ2-3; D possibly corresponds to TRBD2 (5 bases). The CDR3 has 14 amino acids. Germline CDR1 is SGHRS and CDR2 is YFSETQ. The V end was cut by 5 bases, the J end by 2 bases, with 12 bases between. The CDR3 DNA sequence: TGCGCCAGCAGTCCAGGAGGTACCACAGATACGCAGTATTTT. As protein: CASSPGGTTDTQYF.

This chain connects TRBV29-1 to TRBJ2-5; TRBD2 matches 8 bases. The CDR3 length is 13 residues. In germline, CDR1 is SQVTM, CDR2 ANQGSEA. Germline trimming cut 7 bases from V and 5 bases from J; bases unmatched to any gene: 9. CDR3 region: CSGGVSGVETQYF. The CDR3 DNA sequence: TGCAGCGGGGGGGTTAGCGGGGTGGAGACCCAGTACTTC.

This clonotype has only a few counts. The chain couples TRBV29-1 to TRBJ2-1; 8 nucleotides line up with TRBD2. Germline V gene data show CDR1 as SQVTM and CDR2 as ANQGSEA. The trim removed 2 bases at V and 4 bases at J, leaving 13 bases unmatched. CDR3 length: 17 amino acids. CDR3 sequence: CSVETPPAGGTYNEQFF. As DNA, the CDR3 is TGCAGCGTTGAAACCCCTCCCGCGGGGGGCACTTACAATGAGCAGTTCTTC.

The rearrangement links TRBV20-1 to TRBJ2-5; 7 nucleotides align to TRBD1. Germline-derived CDR1 and CDR2 are DFQATT and SNEGSKA (reference sequence). The V segment lost 1 base and the J segment 2 bases; nucleotides outside the gene matches: 7. The CDR3 loop spans 15 amino acids. CDR3 protein: CSARVQTGWQETQYF. DNA for the CDR3: TGCAGTGCTAGAGTTCAGACAGGGTGGCAAGAGACCCAGTACTTC.

CDR3 DNA sequence: TGCAGCGTAGGTGGAGGGACAGGTTACGGAAAACTGTTTTTT. Amino acid sequence: CSVGGGTGYGKLFF. The chain carries TRBV29-1 and TRBJ1-4; 8 positions match TRBD1. The V gene end was trimmed by 6 bases and the J gene end by 10 bases; junction bases not matched to a gene: 13. The CDR3 spans 14 residues. Germline-derived CDR1 and CDR2 are SQVTM and ANQGSEA.

This chain connects TRBV20-1 to TRBJ2-1; 9 bases are shared with TRBD2. CDR1 and CDR2 from the germline V gene are DFQATT and SNEGSKA (reference sequence). The V segment lost 6 bases and the J segment 7 bases; nucleotides outside the gene matches: 13. The CDR3 extends over 15 amino acids. Here the CDR3 DNA reads TGCAGTGCCGTCGGGTCCCTAGCGGGACGGAATGAGCAGTTCTTC. It yields the protein CSAVGSLAGRNEQFF.

There are a few counts of this clonotype. The chain has TRBV5-1 and TRBJ1-1; 7 bases are shared with TRBD1. This CDR3 is built from 19 residues. Germline assignment: CDR1 SGHRS and CDR2 YFSETQ. V lost 0 bases, J lost 0 bases, and 14 bases stayed unmatched. The CDR3, as DNA: TGCGCCAGCAGCTTGGTGTTAGGGGGACAGACGCGCTTGAACACTGAAGCTTTCTTT. This gives the protein CASSLVLGGQTRLNTEAFF.

The sample holds a few counts of this clonotype. The rearrangement links TRBV13 to TRBJ2-2; 15 bases line up with TRBD2. Germline CDR1 reads PRHDT; CDR2 reads FYEKMQ (reference sequence). This CDR3 has 17 residues. Trimming took 5 bases from V and 7 from J; bases not matched to a gene: 8. The CDR3 DNA is TGTGCCAGCAGCCTTGGACTAGCGGGGGGGCCGGACGGGGAGCTGTTTTTT. Its translation is CASSLGLAGGPDGELFF.

This sequence joins TRBV15 and TRBJ2-7, with 10 bases lining up with TRBD2. CDR1 LNHNV and CDR2 YYDKDF come from the germline V gene (reference sequence). The CDR3 runs to 18 residues. V gave up 2 bases and J gave up 5 bases; unmatched junction bases: 15. Written as DNA, the CDR3 is TGTGCCACCAGCAGACACAATCGGGTCGGGCTAGCGGGAGACGAGCAGTACTTC. It translates to CATSRHNRVGLAGDEQYF. The whole variable domain, filled in from reference TRBV15 and TRBJ2-7, reads DAMVIQNPRYQVTQFGKPVTLSCSQTLNHNVMYWYQQKSSQAPKLLFHYYDKDFNNEADTPDNFQSRRPNTSFCFLDIRSPGLGDTAMYLCATSRHNRVGLAGDEQYFGPGTRLTVT.

Worth noting for this clonotype: The junction differs from germline at one of its ends, possibly a read error. This chain links TRBV12-3 or TRBV12-4 with TRBJ2-3, with TRBD1 matching 10 bases. The CDR3 consists of 12 residues. In DNA form, the CDR3 reads TGTGCCAGCAGTTCAGACAGGGGGCGCAGTCATTTT. Its translation is CASSSDRGRSHF.

This clonotype came up a few times. The chain is built from TRBV30 and TRBJ2-3, with D possibly matching TRBD1 (5 bases). Germline-derived CDR1 and CDR2 are GTSNPN and SVGIG (reference sequence). V was pared by 4 bases and J by 5 bases, with 13 bases between. CDR3 size: 13 residues. Here the CDR3 reads CAWTSGLEDTQYF. The CDR3 DNA is TGTGCCTGGACGTCAGGGTTGGAAGATACGCAGTATTTT.

This clonotype appeared many times. V is TRBV6-2 or TRBV6-3 and J is TRBJ2-2; D perhaps matches TRBD2 (7 bases). This CDR3 is 15 amino acids long. V was clipped by 7 bases and J by 8 bases, with 20 bases between them. CDR1 is MNHEY, CDR2 SVGEGT, per germline. CDR3 nucleotide sequence: TGTGCCAGCACCAAGGACGTCGGGGGGACAGGGGAGCTGTTTTTT. It codes for CASTKDVGGTGELFF.